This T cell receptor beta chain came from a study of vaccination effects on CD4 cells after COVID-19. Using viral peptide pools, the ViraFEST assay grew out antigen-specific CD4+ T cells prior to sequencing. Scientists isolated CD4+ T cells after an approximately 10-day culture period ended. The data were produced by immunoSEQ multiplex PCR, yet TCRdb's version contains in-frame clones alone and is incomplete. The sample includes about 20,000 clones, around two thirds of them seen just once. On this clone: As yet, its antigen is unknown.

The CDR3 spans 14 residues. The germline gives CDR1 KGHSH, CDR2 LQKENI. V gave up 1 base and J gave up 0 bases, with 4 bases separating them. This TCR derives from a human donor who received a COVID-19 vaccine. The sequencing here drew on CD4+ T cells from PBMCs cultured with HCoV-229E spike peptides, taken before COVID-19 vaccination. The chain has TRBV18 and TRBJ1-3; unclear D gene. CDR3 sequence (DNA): TGTGCCAGCTCACCACGGAACTCTGGAAACACCATATATTTT. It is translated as CASSPRNSGNTIYF. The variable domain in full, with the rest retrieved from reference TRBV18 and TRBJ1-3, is NAGVMQNPRHLVRRRGQEARLRCSPMKGHSHVYWYRQLPEEGLKFMVYLQKENIIDESGMPKERFSAEFPKEGPSILRIQQVVRGDSAAYFCASSPRNSGNTIYFGEGSWLTVV.